The present T cell receptor beta chain was sequenced within a study of shared clonotypes between healthy human individuals. Produced via immunoSEQ multiplex PCR; TCRdb's table is partial and in-frame only. Of 2,500,000 or so clones in the sample, roughly nine tenths were seen once. Comments on this clone: This CDR3 is also generated by other DNA sequences in the sample.

J gave up 4 bases and V 6 bases, and 1 base lay outside the gene matches. The CDR3 loop spans 12 amino acids. Germline loops: CDR1 LNHDA, CDR2 SQIVND (reference sequence). The receptor was derived from a man between 18 and 35 years old in good health. Specimen: naive CD4+ T cells sorted from blood. Subset denoted: CD45RA+ positively selected. The chain couples TRBV19 to TRBJ2-7; 9 nucleotides align to TRBD1. DNA of the CDR3: TGTGCCAGTAGGGGACAGGGATACGAGCAGTACTTC. Its protein product is CASRGQGYEQYF.